The 8 T cell receptor beta chains reported below all come from one sample, sequenced in a study of blood T cell repertoires in COVID-19. Repertoires were generated with immunoSEQ multiplex PCR, while TCRdb's copy carries only in-frame clones and drops some. The sample consists of 470,000 or so clones, around 89% of them appearing once. The sample comprised peripheral blood. These receptors came from a woman in her twenties or thirties with acute or convalescent COVID-19.

The gene calls are TRBV24-1 and TRBJ2-1, with TRBD1 identical over 10 bases. The V segment lost 4 bases and the J segment 5 bases; nucleotides outside the gene matches: 4. In germline, CDR1 is KGHDR, CDR2 SFDVKD. CDR3 length: 15 amino acids. CDR3 loop: CATSDPDRGDNEQFF. The CDR3 DNA sequence: TGTGCCACCAGTGACCCGGACAGGGGGGACAATGAGCAGTTCTTC.

The chain links TRBV4-1 to TRBJ2-1; 11 nucleotides line up with TRBD2. Germline CDR1 is MGHRA and CDR2 is YSYEKL. The length of the CDR3 is 17 residues. V gave up 0 bases and J gave up 2 bases; unmatched junction bases: 3. The chain's CDR3 is CASSQDTSGGAYNEQFF. CDR3 nucleotides: TGCGCCAGCAGCCAAGATACTAGCGGGGGCGCCTACAATGAGCAGTTCTTC.

V usage is TRBV15 and J usage is TRBJ2-5, with D possibly matching TRBD2 (6 bases). There are 16 residues in the CDR3. V lost 0 bases and J lost 0, with 11 bases in between. Germline CDR1 is LNHNV and CDR2 is YYDKDF (reference sequence). CDR3 nucleotides: TGTGCCACCAGCAGAGAGGGCGGGGCGTACCAAGAGACCCAGTACTTC. As protein: CATSREGGAYQETQYF.

The chain couples TRBV3-1 (or the pseudogene TRBV3-2) to TRBJ1-6; 9 bases line up with TRBD1. V shed 0 bases and J 0 bases; nucleotides not matched to a gene: 6. CDR3 length: 19 residues. Germline values: CDR1 LGHDT, CDR2 YNNKEL (reference sequence). The CDR3 sequence: CASSQELQGAASYNSPLHF. In nucleotides, the CDR3 is TGTGCCAGCAGCCAAGAACTACAGGGGGCGGCCTCCTATAATTCACCCCTCCACTTT.

The rearrangement uses TRBV10-3 and TRBJ1-3; D is possibly TRBD1 (5 bases). CDR3 size: 16 residues. Trimming removed 7 bases at V and 4 bases at J, with 20 bases between. Germline CDR1 is ENHRY and CDR2 is SYGVKD. CDR3 sequence (DNA): TGTGCCATCATGACAGTGGAGGGTATTGCCGGAAACACCATATATTTT. Translation gives CAIMTVEGIAGNTIYF.

This chain joins TRBV2 and TRBJ2-5; TRBD2 might be the D (6 bases). This CDR3 contains 14 residues. Deletions cut 3 bases from V and 0 bases from J, with 8 bases between. Germline values: CDR1 SNHLY, CDR2 FYNNEI. The CDR3 sequence is CASSDWGDQETQYF. CDR3 DNA: TGTGCCAGCAGTGATTGGGGGGACCAAGAGACCCAGTACTTC.

The chain uses TRBV5-5 and TRBJ2-7; 10 bases line up with TRBD1. The CDR3 sequence is 14 residues long. The J segment lost 4 bases and the V segment lost 3 bases, leaving 4 bases of the junction unmatched. The germline gives CDR1 SGHKS, CDR2 YYEKEE (reference sequence). The CDR3 region is CASSWDRGAYEQYF. The CDR3 region has the DNA TGTGCCAGCAGCTGGGACAGGGGTGCGTACGAGCAGTACTTC. The variable domain in full, with the rest retrieved from reference TRBV5-5 and TRBJ2-7, is DAGVTQSPTHLIKTRGQQVTLRCSPISGHKSVSWYQQVLGQGPQFIFQYYEKEERGRGNFPDRFSARQFPNYSSELNVNALLLGDSALYLCASSWDRGAYEQYFGPGTRLTVT.

The chain joins TRBV2 to TRBJ2-7; TRBD1 aligns across 10 bases. The J segment lost 4 bases and the V segment lost 6 bases, leaving 6 bases of the junction unmatched. This CDR3 contains 14 residues. Germline V gene sequence: CDR1 SNHLY, CDR2 FYNNEI. The CDR3 sequence is CASSAGQGRYEQYF. The CDR3, as DNA: TGTGCCAGCAGCGCGGGACAGGGGAGGTACGAGCAGTACTTC.